This entry lists 27 T cell receptor beta chains sequenced from one sample in a study of blood T cell repertoires in COVID-19. TCRdb's copy holds only in-frame clones and misses some; the assay was immunoSEQ multiplex PCR. This table holds 200,000 to 250,000 clones, about 85% found once. Sequenced input: peripheral blood. The receptors originated from a woman in her 50s with COVID-19, enrolled during active disease.

The chain has TRBV28 and TRBJ2-3; D is undetermined. This CDR3 spans 13 amino acids. The V gene's germline CDR1 is MDHEN and CDR2 SYDVKM. Trimming took off 6 bases at V and 0 bases at J, with 7 bases between the two ends. CDR3 in amino acids: CASRVASTDTQYF. The DNA of the CDR3 is TGTGCCAGCAGAGTAGCTAGCACAGATACGCAGTATTTT.

The gene calls are TRBV12-2 and TRBJ2-3; no DNA check was done on the table's D call, TRBD2. TRBV12-2 is a pseudogene. This CDR3 contains 15 residues. The DNA for the CDR3 is TGTGCAAGTCGCTTAGCGCACCGGTCCCCAGATACGCAGTATTTT. This sequence encodes CASRLAHRSPDTQYF.

The chain links TRBV6-5 to TRBJ2-5, with 8 positions matching TRBD1. Germline V lookup: CDR1 MNHEY, CDR2 SVGAGI. The V and J ends lost 5 bases and 5 bases, in that order; junction bases with no gene match: 4. The CDR3 loop spans 13 amino acids. In DNA, the CDR3 is TGTGCCAGCAGTACAGGGGGGTGGGAGACCCAGTACTTC. Translated: CASSTGGWETQYF.

The V call is TRBV5-1, the J call TRBJ1-4; a weak D match, TRBD1 (6 bases). Trimming cost V 1 base and J 2 bases, with 15 bases left between them. The CDR3 loop spans 17 amino acids. Germline V gene sequence: CDR1 SGHRS, CDR2 YFSETQ. CDR3 protein: CASSLTQQGRTNEKLFF. The CDR3 DNA follows: TGCGCCAGCAGCTTGACTCAACAGGGTCGGACTAATGAAAAACTGTTTTTT.

V usage is TRBV5-6 and J usage is TRBJ1-5; D not certain. The CDR3 sequence is 15 residues long. Trimming removed 0 bases from V and 3 bases from J, with 10 bases in between. Germline V gene sequence: CDR1 SGHDT, CDR2 YYEEEE. The CDR3 DNA follows: TGTGCCAGCAGCTTGGCCAACAGCCTCAATCAGCCCCAGCATTTT. Translating it yields CASSLANSLNQPQHF. Drawing the rest from reference TRBV5-6 and TRBJ1-5, the complete variable domain is DAGVTQSPTHLIKTRGQQVTLRCSPKSGHDTVSWYQQALGQGPQFIFQYYEEEERQRGNFPDRFSGHQFPNYSSELNVNALLLGDSALYLCASSLANSLNQPQHFGDGTRLSIL.

The chain links TRBV7-9 to TRBJ2-7; possible D gene TRBD1, 6 bases. The CDR3 is made up of 13 amino acids. Deletions cut 5 bases from V and 4 bases from J, with 12 bases between. Per germline, CDR1 SEHNR and CDR2 FQNEAQ (reference sequence). This CDR3 reads CASSRDTLYEQYF. The CDR3 nucleotides read TGTGCCAGCAGCCGGGACACACTATACGAGCAGTACTTC.

This rearrangement joins TRBV5-1 to TRBJ1-1; 7 bases are a match to TRBD1. With 1 base clipped from V and 6 bases from J, the junction kept 6 bases outside the gene matches. The CDR3 is 14 amino acids. CDR1 is SGHRS, CDR2 YFSETQ, per germline. CDR3 DNA sequence: TGCGCCAGCAGCTTGAGGACAGGAGGGGCTGAAGCTTTCTTT. Protein: CASSLRTGGAEAFF.

The V call is TRBV29-1, the J call TRBJ1-3, with 10 bases identical to TRBD1. CDR1 is SQVTM, CDR2 ANQGSEA, per germline. The CDR3 is 16 amino acids. Losses at the gene ends were 0 bases for V and 4 bases for J; bases not matched to a gene: 6. The CDR3 is CSVEDGTGVIGNTIYF. In DNA, the CDR3 is TGCAGCGTTGAAGATGGGACAGGGGTTATAGGAAACACCATATATTTT.

This chain links TRBV3-1 (or the pseudogene TRBV3-2) with TRBJ2-6; D might be TRBD2 (5 bases). Germline CDR1 reads LGHDT; CDR2 reads YNNKEL (reference sequence). Trimming shortened V by 6 bases and J by 4 bases, and 10 bases separated the two germline ends. The CDR3 is 14 amino acids. For the CDR3, the DNA is TGTGCCAGCAGACTTAGCGAGGGGGCCAACGTCCTGACTTTC. It translates to CASRLSEGANVLTF.

The V gene is TRBV5-4, the J gene TRBJ2-3; D remains unclear. This CDR3 is 14 amino acids long. The V gene's germline CDR1 is SGHNT and CDR2 YYREEE (reference sequence). V lost 5 bases and J 5 bases, leaving 15 bases between the germline ends. DNA of the CDR3: TGTGCCAGCAGTCGGAGTTCCATTGTAGATACGCAGTATTTT. The encoded protein is CASSRSSIVDTQYF. Full variable domain (missing parts from reference TRBV5-4 and TRBJ2-3): ETGVTQSPTHLIKTRGQQVTLRCSSQSGHNTVSWYQQALGQGPQFIFQYYREEENGRGNFPPRFSGLQFPNYSSELNVNALELDDSALYLCASSRSSIVDTQYFGPGTRLTVL.

The chain links TRBV5-1 to TRBJ2-2; TRBD1 might be the D (6 bases). The V gene lost 10 bases and the J gene lost 4 bases, with 20 bases spanning the gap. CDR1 is SGHRS, CDR2 YFSETQ, per germline. The length of the CDR3 is 15 residues. The CDR3 DNA sequence: TGCGCCGATGAACTTGACAGGCAGGGCACCGGGGAGCTGTTTTTT. It is translated as CADELDRQGTGELFF.

In this sample, this clone turned up once. The chain is built from TRBV11-2 and TRBJ1-1; perhaps TRBD1 as D (5 bases). V lost 1 base and J lost 8, with 20 bases in between. This CDR3 region has 16 residues. Germline loops: CDR1 SGHAT, CDR2 FQNNGV. The CDR3 sequence is CASSLGPPDRGSEAFF. Written as DNA, the CDR3 is TGTGCCAGCAGCTTAGGCCCCCCCGATAGGGGCTCGGAAGCTTTCTTT. The full variable domain, completed using reference TRBV11-2 and TRBJ1-1, is EAGVAQSPRYKIIEKRQSVAFWCNPISGHATLYWYQQILGQGPKLLIQFQNNGVVDDSQLPKDRFSAERLKGVDSTLKIQPAKLEDSAVYLCASSLGPPDRGSEAFFGQGTRLTVV.

In this sample, this clone turned up once. This chain joins TRBV27 and TRBJ2-7; 7 bases fit TRBD2. Germline lookup yields CDR1 MNHEY and CDR2 SMNVEV (reference sequence). V gave up 4 bases and J gave up 9 bases; unmatched junction bases: 12. The CDR3 runs 14 residues. CDR3 nucleotides: TGTGCCAGCAGTTACGGACTAGGTACGCGGGGGCAGTACTTC. Its protein product is CASSYGLGTRGQYF.

This chain links TRBV5-1 with TRBJ2-1; 10 nucleotides align to TRBD2. Germline V gives CDR1 SGHRS, CDR2 YFSETQ. The length of the CDR3 is 15 residues. The ends lost 6 bases at V and 4 bases at J; junction bases unmatched: 7. This chain's CDR3 is CASTPPSGGYNEQFF. The CDR3 DNA reads TGCGCCAGCACCCCCCCTAGCGGGGGTTACAATGAGCAGTTCTTC.

V is TRBV12-3 or TRBV12-4 and J is TRBJ1-1; D is uncertain. V dropped 8 bases and J dropped 4 bases, with 14 bases sitting between them. This CDR3 has 13 amino acids. DNA for the CDR3: TGTGCCAGCTCGGGTCGGGTAAGCACTGAAGCTTTCTTT. This translates into CASSGRVSTEAFF.

The V call is TRBV2, the J call TRBJ1-2; TRBD1 aligns across 7 bases. The CDR3 loop spans 12 amino acids. V lost 5 bases, J lost 3 bases, and 0 bases stayed unmatched. Germline loops: CDR1 SNHLY, CDR2 FYNNEI. CDR3 protein: CASSTGDYGYTF. Here the CDR3 DNA reads TGTGCCAGCAGTACAGGGGACTATGGCTACACCTTC.

V and J are TRBV13 and TRBJ2-4; 12 bases line up with TRBD2. Losses at the gene ends were 5 bases for V and 3 bases for J; bases not matched to a gene: 17. The CDR3 covers 20 residues. The germline V gene encodes CDR1 PRHDT and CDR2 FYEKMQ (reference sequence). CDR3 amino acids: CASSPATSGGSFGVKNIQYF. CDR3 coding DNA: TGTGCCAGCAGCCCGGCGACTAGCGGGGGTAGTTTTGGTGTCAAAAACATTCAGTACTTC.

This chain joins TRBV15 and TRBJ2-4, with D perhaps matching TRBD2 (5 bases). V lost 1 base and J lost 0, with 10 bases in between. Germline values: CDR1 LNHNV, CDR2 YYDKDF (reference sequence). This CDR3 region has 16 residues. CDR3 DNA: TGTGCCACCAGCAGAGGGGAGCCTCTAGCCAAAAACATTCAGTACTTC. Translated, it gives CATSRGEPLAKNIQYF.

The count of this clone is one. The rearrangement links TRBV7-6 to TRBJ2-1, with TRBD2 identical over 8 bases. Losses at the gene ends were 3 bases for V and 7 bases for J; bases not matched to a gene: 14. CDR3 length: 17 amino acids. Germline V gene data show CDR1 as SGHVS and CDR2 as FNYEAQ. In DNA, the CDR3 is TGTGCCAGCAGCTTTGTCGGGTCGACGGGGGGGCTGAATGAGCAGTTCTTC. This sequence encodes CASSFVGSTGGLNEQFF.

The V call is TRBV7-6, the J call TRBJ1-1, with D hard to call. Germline V gene sequence: CDR1 SGHVS, CDR2 FNYEAQ. The CDR3 spans 16 residues. Trimming left V 5 bases short and J 3 bases short, with 19 bases between. DNA of the CDR3: TGTGCCAGCAGCCCAGCTAGGGCGGACTTGGACACTGAAGCTTTCTTT. Translating gives CASSPARADLDTEAFF.

The chain has TRBV29-1 and TRBJ2-7; the D gene is possibly TRBD1 (6 bases). Germline-derived CDR1 and CDR2 are SQVTM and ANQGSEA. The V gene lost 6 bases and the J gene lost 11 bases, with 17 bases spanning the gap. The CDR3 has 11 residues. CDR3 residues: CSVLLGADKYF. The DNA of the CDR3 is TGCAGCGTACTTCTGGGGGCCGATAAGTACTTC.

The chain recombines TRBV11-3 with TRBJ2-1; 8 positions match TRBD2. The CDR3 length is 16 residues. Trimming took 5 bases from V and 4 from J; bases not matched to a gene: 10. Germline V lookup: CDR1 SGHNT, CDR2 YENEEA. The CDR3 here is CASSPTAGEGYNEQFF. The CDR3 bases are TGTGCCAGCAGCCCTACAGCGGGGGAGGGGTACAATGAGCAGTTCTTC.

The chain is built from TRBV24-1 and TRBJ2-2; tentatively, D is TRBD2 (6 bases). Per the germline V gene, CDR1 is KGHDR and CDR2 is SFDVKD. The ends were cut back, 3 bases at V and 3 bases at J, with 10 bases in the middle. This CDR3 is 15 amino acids long. The CDR3 DNA reads as TGTGCCACCAGTGATCCGGGACTTCACACCGGGGAGCTGTTTTTT. This codes for CATSDPGLHTGELFF.

The rearrangement uses TRBV19 and TRBJ1-4; D gene unclear. V lost 3 bases and J lost 2, with 19 bases in between. Germline V gene sequence: CDR1 LNHDA, CDR2 SQIVND (reference sequence). The CDR3 runs to 18 residues. In DNA, the CDR3 is TGTGCCAGTAGTATCCCGACCTTACTCCGGAGGACTAATGAAAAACTGTTTTTT. Translated: CASSIPTLLRRTNEKLFF.

V usage is TRBV11-2 and J usage is TRBJ1-2, with 10 bases fitting TRBD1. The V gene end was trimmed by 4 bases and the J gene end by 5 bases; junction bases not matched to a gene: 1. Germline V gene data show CDR1 as SGHAT and CDR2 as FQNNGV. CDR3 length: 13 amino acids. CDR3 loop: CASSSGQGYGYTF. CDR3 bases: TGTGCCAGCAGCTCGGGACAGGGGTATGGCTACACCTTC.

The rearrangement joins TRBV4-3 to TRBJ2-7; the D gene is possibly TRBD2 (5 bases). This CDR3 spans 17 amino acids. The germline gives CDR1 LGHNA, CDR2 YSLEER. V was cut by 0 bases and J by 3 bases, with 18 bases left in between. The CDR3 reads CASSQDHLGDNHYEQYF. The DNA of the CDR3 is TGCGCCAGCAGCCAAGATCATCTGGGAGACAACCACTACGAGCAGTACTTC.

The chain links TRBV2 to TRBJ2-2, with 7 bases lining up with TRBD2. Germline CDR1 and CDR2: SNHLY and FYNNEI. V gave up 6 bases and J gave up 7 bases; unmatched junction bases: 8. The CDR3 contains 14 residues. The CDR3 bases are TGTGCCAGCAGGCTTGGACTAGACAACGGGGAGCTGTTTTTT. Translating it yields CASRLGLDNGELFF.